One sample yielded the 7 T cell receptor beta chains listed below, sequenced in a study of radiation and T cells in renal cell carcinoma. The time point denotes: blood 4 weeks post-SBRT, at nephrectomy. Specified treatment: 15 Gy SBRT to primary tumor, nephrectomy 4 weeks later. TCRdb's table, derived via immunoSEQ multiplex PCR, lists solely in-frame clones and lacks some. The data contain roughly 100,000 clones, roughly 84% of them seen just once; the ten biggest clones take up around 7.7%. Sequences were derived from blood, sampled from a patient whose treatment included radiotherapy and nephrectomy. The receptors shown here come from a man aged 55-75 years with renal cell carcinoma.

This chain joins TRBV7-2 and TRBJ2-3, with TRBD1 identical over 7 bases. This CDR3 is built from 14 residues. Germline assignment: CDR1 SGHTA and CDR2 FQGNSA. The V and J ends lost 5 bases and 14 bases, in that order; junction bases with no gene match: 16. CDR3 loop: CASSIADAGTVLYF. The CDR3 DNA reads TGTGCCAGCAGCATCGCCGATGCCGGGACAGTGCTGTATTTT.

The chain has TRBV5-1 and TRBJ2-7; D ambiguous. CDR3 length: 13 amino acids. The V and J ends lost 2 bases and 2 bases respectively, with 8 bases between them. Germline V gene sequence: CDR1 SGHRS, CDR2 YFSETQ. The DNA for the CDR3 is TGCGCCAGCAGCTTAAGGACCGCCTACGAGCAGTACTTC. It encodes CASSLRTAYEQYF.

This clone occurred once. This rearrangement joins TRBV7-3 to TRBJ2-7, with TRBD2 as a possible D gene (5 bases). The CDR3 runs to 13 residues. V was pared by 5 bases and J by 4 bases, with 12 bases between. Per the germline V gene, CDR1 is SGHTA and CDR2 is FQGTGA. The CDR3 DNA reads TGTGCCAGCAGCCCCCGAGGGCCATACGAGCAGTACTTC. It specifies CASSPRGPYEQYF. Supplemented by reference TRBV7-3 and TRBJ2-7, the full variable domain reads GAGVSQTPSNKVTEKGKYVELRCDPISGHTALYWYRQSLGQGPEFLIYFQGTGAADDSGLPNDRFFAVRPEGSVSTLKIQRTERGDSAVYLCASSPRGPYEQYFGPGTRLTVT.

The V call is TRBV5-1, the J call TRBJ2-2; maybe TRBD2 (5 bases). This CDR3 comprises 14 residues. Germline-derived CDR1 and CDR2 are SGHRS and YFSETQ. The V end was cut by 6 bases, the J end by 3 bases, with 12 bases between. CDR3 sequence (DNA): TGCGCCAGCACTCTGGACTCGTACACCGGGGAGCTGTTTTTT. This translates into CASTLDSYTGELFF.

V is TRBV4-1 and J is TRBJ2-2; 7 bases map to TRBD2. J was trimmed by 0 bases and V by 1 base; bases with no gene match: 8. Germline assignment: CDR1 MGHRA and CDR2 YSYEKL. The CDR3 length is 18 residues. In DNA, the CDR3 is TGCGCCAGCAGCCAAGGGAGCGGCGGGAGCGCGAACACCGGGGAGCTGTTTTTT. Translation gives CASSQGSGGSANTGELFF.

The V gene is TRBV11-3, the J gene TRBJ1-1; D uncertain. The CDR3 runs 15 residues. Germline CDR1 and CDR2: SGHNT and YENEEA. With 1 base removed from V and 4 bases from J, the gap between germline ends came to 13 bases. CDR3 amino acids: CASSLGGQAGTEAFF. The CDR3 bases are TGTGCCAGCAGCTTAGGTGGGCAGGCGGGCACTGAAGCTTTCTTT.

V and J are TRBV7-2 and TRBJ2-7; TRBD2 matches at 7 bases. Germline V gene sequence: CDR1 SGHTA, CDR2 FQGNSA. The CDR3 has 17 amino acids. Losses at the gene ends were 4 bases for V and 0 bases for J; bases not matched to a gene: 12. CDR3 region: CASSSRGGTESSYEQYF. The CDR3 region has the DNA TGTGCCAGCAGCTCCCGGGGAGGGACGGAGAGCTCCTACGAGCAGTACTTC. Together with reference TRBV7-2 and TRBJ2-7, the CDR3 gives the full variable domain: GAGVSQSPSNKVTEKGKDVELRCDPISGHTALYWYRQSLGQGLEFLIYFQGNSAPDKSGLPSDRFSAERTGGSVSTLTIQRTQQEDSAVYLCASSSRGGTESSYEQYFGPGTRLTVT.